This section outlines one TCR beta chain sequence together with its context. As yet, its antigen is unknown. Sequenced material consisted of expressed TCRB transcripts (all of the isolated RNA was reverse transcribed). Sequencing was performed with immunoSEQ multiplex PCR; in TCRdb, only in-frame clones are kept and a portion is missing. This repertoire shows roughly 400,000 clones, approximately 15% found once; its top ten account for 0.035% to 0.04%. A single heparinised blood sample, averaging around 120 mL, was obtained per donor. Each sorted population was over 95% pure. The entry originates in a study of beta chain features in type 1 diabetes. Study results and caveats: Fewer junction insertions and more nucleotide deletions appeared in type 1 diabetes patients.

This CDR3 spans 13 amino acids. V lost 2 bases to trimming and J lost 4 bases, with 8 bases between them. Germline CDR1 is LNHNV and CDR2 is YYDKDF (reference sequence). The chain carries TRBV15 and TRBJ1-2; no reliable D call. The sequence was collected from a young man in good health. Sample: naive CD4+ T cells from blood. The DNA for the CDR3 is TGTGCCACCAGCAGACAGGCGCTCTATGGCTACACCTTC. This translates into CATSRQALYGYTF.